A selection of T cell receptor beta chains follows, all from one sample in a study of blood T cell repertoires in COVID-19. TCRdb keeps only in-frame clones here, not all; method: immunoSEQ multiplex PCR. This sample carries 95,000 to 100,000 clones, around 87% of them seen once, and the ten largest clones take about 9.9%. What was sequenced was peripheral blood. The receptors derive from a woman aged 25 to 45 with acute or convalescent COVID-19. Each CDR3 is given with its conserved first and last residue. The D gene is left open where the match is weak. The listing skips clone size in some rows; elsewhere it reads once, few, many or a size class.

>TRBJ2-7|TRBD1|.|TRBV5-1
CASSFGLRGLDYEQYF
TGCGCCAGCAGCTTTGGACTCAGGGGGCTGGACTACGAGCAGTACTTC
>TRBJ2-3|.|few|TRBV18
CASSPQGASTDTQYF
TGTGCCAGCTCACCGCAGGGTGCTAGCACAGATACGCAGTATTTT
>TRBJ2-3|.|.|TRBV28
CASSFSSSYTDTQYF
TGTGCCAGCAGTTTTTCTTCCAGTTACACAGATACGCAGTATTTT
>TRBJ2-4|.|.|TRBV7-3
CASSLSPAGGENIQYF
TGTGCCAGCAGCTTATCCCCAGCGGGCGGGGAAAACATTCAGTACTTC
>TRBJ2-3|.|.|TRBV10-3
CAIRDNTDTQYF
TGTGCCATCAGGGACAACACAGATACGCAGTATTTT
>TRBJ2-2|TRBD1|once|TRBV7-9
CASSSNDRGVTGELFF
TGTGCCAGCAGCTCGAATGACAGGGGGGTTACCGGGGAGCTGTTTTTT
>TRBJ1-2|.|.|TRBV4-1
CASSQVPATGTTPSYGYTF
TGCGCCAGCAGCCAAGTCCCCGCTACAGGGACGACGCCTTCCTATGGCTACACCTTC
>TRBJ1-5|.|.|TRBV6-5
CASTPSRSQPQHF
TGTGCCAGCACCCCATCTCGGAGTCAGCCCCAGCATTTT
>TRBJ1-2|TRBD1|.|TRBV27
CASSRRGQGYYGYTF
TGTGCCAGCAGTCGGAGAGGACAGGGGTACTATGGCTACACCTTC
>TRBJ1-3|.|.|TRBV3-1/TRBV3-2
CASSPYRVGFGNTIYF
TGTGCCAGCAGCCCCTACAGGGTAGGTTTCGGAAACACCATATATTTT
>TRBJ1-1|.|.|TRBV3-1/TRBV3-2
CASSLEGTEAFF
TGTGCCAGCAGTCTGGAGGGGACTGAAGCTTTCTTT
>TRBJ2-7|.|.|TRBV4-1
CASSQGTVTYEQYF
TGCGCCAGCAGCCAAGGGACAGTTACCTACGAGCAGTACTTC
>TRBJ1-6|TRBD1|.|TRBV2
CASRTRQGGDSPLHF
TGTGCCAGCAGGACCCGACAGGGGGGAGATTCACCCCTCCACTTT
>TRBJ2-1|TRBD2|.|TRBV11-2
CASSSGGASGAYNEQFF
TGTGCCAGCAGCTCCGGAGGGGCTAGCGGGGCCTACAATGAGCAGTTCTTC
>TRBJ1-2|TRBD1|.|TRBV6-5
CASSYSGTALYGYTF
TGTGCCAGCAGTTACTCTGGGACAGCTCTCTATGGCTACACCTTC
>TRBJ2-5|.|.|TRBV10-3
CAISESYGGETQYF
TGTGCCATCAGTGAGTCGTACGGAGGGGAGACCCAGTACTTC
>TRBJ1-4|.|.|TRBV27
CASTTYGRTNEKLFF
TGTGCCAGCACCACCTATGGGAGGACTAATGAAAAACTGTTTTTT
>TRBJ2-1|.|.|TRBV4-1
CASSQEEPTEQFF
TGCGCCAGCAGCCAGGAGGAACCTACCGAGCAGTTCTTC
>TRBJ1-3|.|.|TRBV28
CASSLGGAGNTIYF
TGTGCCAGCAGTTTAGGAGGGGCCGGAAACACCATATATTTT
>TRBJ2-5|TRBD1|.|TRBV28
CASSFTQGAETQYF
TGTGCCAGCAGTTTTACCCAGGGGGCTGAGACCCAGTACTTC
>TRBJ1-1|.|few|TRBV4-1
CASSLQTGGTEAFF
TGCGCCAGCAGCCTCCAAACCGGGGGCACTGAAGCTTTCTTT
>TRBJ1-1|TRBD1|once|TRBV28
CASSSLAGGVNTEAFF
TGTGCCAGCAGTTCCCTGGCAGGGGGCGTGAACACTGAAGCTTTCTTT
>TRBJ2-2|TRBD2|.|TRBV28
CASSLASGDHTGELFF
TGTGCCAGCAGTTTGGCCAGCGGGGATCACACCGGGGAGCTGTTTTTT
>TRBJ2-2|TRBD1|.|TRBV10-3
CAISGEGQSRQGALNTGELFF
TGTGCCATCAGCGGGGAAGGACAATCCCGACAGGGGGCCCTGAACACCGGGGAGCTGTTTTTT
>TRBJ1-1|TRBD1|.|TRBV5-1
CASSWGQGPLVTEAFF
TGCGCCAGCAGTTGGGGACAGGGCCCTCTTGTCACTGAAGCTTTCTTT
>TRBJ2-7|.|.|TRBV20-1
CSASDNYEQYF
TGCAGTGCTAGCGACAACTACGAGCAGTACTTC
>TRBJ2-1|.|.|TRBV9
CASSSVGDLGGDNEQFF
TGTGCCAGCAGCAGCGTAGGGGACCTAGGGGGTGACAATGAGCAGTTCTTC
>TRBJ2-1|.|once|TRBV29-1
CSVEHTPRGNEQFF
TGCAGCGTTGAACACACGCCACGCGGGAATGAGCAGTTCTTC
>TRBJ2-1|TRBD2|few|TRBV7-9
CASSFSPGGSYNEQFF
TGTGCCAGCAGCTTTTCTCCGGGGGGCTCCTACAATGAGCAGTTCTTC
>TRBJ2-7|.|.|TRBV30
CAWSVAGGGEQYF
TGTGCCTGGAGTGTAGCGGGTGGGGGAGAGCAGTACTTC
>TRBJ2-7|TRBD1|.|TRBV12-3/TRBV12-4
CASSLKQGNEQYF
TGTGCCAGCAGTTTGAAACAGGGGAACGAGCAGTACTTC
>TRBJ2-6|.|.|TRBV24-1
CATSGGSGANVLTF
TGTGCCACCAGTGGAGGGTCTGGGGCCAACGTCCTGACTTTC
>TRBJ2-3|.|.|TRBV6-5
CASRASTDTQYF
TGTGCCTCGAGGGCTAGCACAGATACGCAGTATTTT
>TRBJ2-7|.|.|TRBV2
CASSESLIVYEQYF
TGTGCCAGCAGTGAAAGTCTAATCGTCTACGAGCAGTACTTC
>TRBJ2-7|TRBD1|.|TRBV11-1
CASSVPGQGDEQYF
TGTGCCAGCAGCGTTCCGGGACAGGGGGACGAGCAGTACTTC
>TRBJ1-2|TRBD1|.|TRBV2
CASEQVQGLGYGYTF
TGTGCCAGCGAGCAAGTACAGGGGTTGGGGTATGGCTACACCTTC
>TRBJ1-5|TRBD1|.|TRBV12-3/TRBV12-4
CASRAGGQPQHF
TGTGCCAGCAGGGCAGGGGGTCAGCCCCAGCATTTT
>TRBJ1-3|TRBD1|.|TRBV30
CATGQRSGNTIYF
TGTGCAACGGGACAGCGCTCTGGAAACACCATATATTTT
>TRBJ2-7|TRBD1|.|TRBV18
CASSPADRDPEQYF
TGTGCCAGCTCACCAGCAGACAGGGACCCTGAGCAGTACTTC
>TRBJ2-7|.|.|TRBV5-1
CASSLDWDTSYEQYF
TGCGCCAGCAGCCTAGACTGGGACACCTCCTACGAGCAGTACTTC
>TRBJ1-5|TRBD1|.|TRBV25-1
CASSGGQGGPNQPQHF
TGTGCCAGCAGTGGGGGACAGGGTGGGCCCAATCAGCCCCAGCATTTT
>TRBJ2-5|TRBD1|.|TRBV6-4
CASSAGTGGQETQYF
TGTGCCAGCAGTGCCGGGACAGGGGGCCAAGAGACCCAGTACTTC
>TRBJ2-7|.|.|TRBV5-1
CASSAQGGTYEQYF
TGCGCCAGCAGCGCGCAGGGAGGTACCTACGAGCAGTACTTC
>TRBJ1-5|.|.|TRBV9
CASTGEGGQPQHF
TGTGCCAGCACTGGGGAGGGCGGACAGCCCCAGCATTTT
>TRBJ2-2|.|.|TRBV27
CASSLITENTGELFF
TGTGCCAGCAGTCTAATTACAGAGAACACCGGGGAGCTGTTTTTT
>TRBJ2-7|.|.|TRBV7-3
CASSLGGLREQYF
TGTGCCAGCAGCCTCGGGGGGCTAAGGGAGCAGTACTTC
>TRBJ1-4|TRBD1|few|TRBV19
CASSIEWGQRREKLFF
TGTGCCAGTAGTATAGAGTGGGGACAGCGGAGGGAAAAACTGTTTTTT
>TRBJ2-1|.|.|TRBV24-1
CATSDFGDYNEQFF
TGTGCCACCAGTGATTTCGGAGACTACAATGAGCAGTTCTTC
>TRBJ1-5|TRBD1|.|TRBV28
CASSPGTGSHQPQHF
TGTGCCAGCAGTCCCGGGACAGGGAGTCATCAGCCCCAGCATTTT
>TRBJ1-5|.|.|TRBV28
CASSFNAGPNQPQHF
TGTGCCAGCAGTTTTAACGCGGGCCCCAACCAGCCCCAGCATTTT
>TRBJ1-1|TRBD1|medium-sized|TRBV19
CASSPLVERQGVWNTEAFF
TGTGCCAGTAGTCCTTTGGTGGAACGACAGGGGGTATGGAACACTGAAGCTTTCTTT
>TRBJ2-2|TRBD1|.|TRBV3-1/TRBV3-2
CASSLSGQVNTGELFF
TGTGCCAGCAGCCTCTCGGGACAGGTGAACACCGGGGAGCTGTTTTTT
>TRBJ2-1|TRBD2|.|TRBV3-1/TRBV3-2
CASSPGLAGGHTYNEQFF
TGTGCCAGCAGTCCGGGACTAGCGGGGGGTCACACCTACAATGAGCAGTTCTTC
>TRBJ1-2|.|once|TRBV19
CASSIAETSYGYTF
TGTGCCAGTAGTATAGCGGAGACCTCCTATGGCTACACCTTC
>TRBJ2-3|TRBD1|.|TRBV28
CASAGGWDTQYF
TGTGCCAGCGCAGGGGGCTGGGATACGCAGTATTTT